This record concerns one TCR beta chain sequence. This entry is derived from a study of blood T cell repertoires in COVID-19. Study as a whole: Sites across the United States, Italy and Spain contributed samples from acute and convalescent COVID-19. PBMCs, B-cell-depleted T cells, or T cells provided the cDNA or gDNA that made up the material.

Authors' data handling: Estimation of nucleated cell counts was performed using reference gene primer amplification. Sequencing used immunoSEQ multiplex PCR; TCRdb keeps in-frame clones, though not all of them. That table supplies the V and J calls and clone size; D and trimming were determined from the DNA. This table holds fewer than 250,000 clones, approximately 89% found once. The CDR3 contains 16 residues. Germline V gene lookup returns CDR1 SNHLY and CDR2 FYNNEI. V trimming: 0 bases; J trimming: 4 bases; junction bases outside the gene matches: 6. The chain employs TRBV2 and TRBJ1-1, with TRBD1 matching 9 bases. Input material: peripheral blood. This TCR came from a woman in her thirties or forties with acute or convalescent COVID-19. Here the CDR3 DNA reads TGTGCCAGCAGTGAAGCGGGGGGGGACAGGGCCACTGAAGCTTTCTTT. Translated, it gives CASSEAGGDRATEAFF.